These 28 T cell receptor beta chains were sequenced from one sample in a study of human T cells and chemical hapten exposure. Each CDR3 protein gets one entry after TCRdb re-called the RACE reads with MiXCR. The table has 180,000 or so distinct CDR3 sequences, about 14% seen once. Time point reported: patch test 1, 2 weeks after DPC sensitization. Treatment reported: therapeutic diphenylcyclopropenone sensitization with weekly scalp DPC. The sample here was whole blood, taken in connection with sensitization to the hapten diphenylcyclopropenone (DPC). The receptors were sampled from a woman in her 30s with alopecia areata. Some clones in this sample may be carry-over from other donors' samples.

V is TRBV7-6 and J is TRBJ2-3; TRBD1 might be the D (6 bases). V lost 4 bases to trimming and J lost 1 base, with 15 bases between them. This CDR3 has 16 amino acids. Germline V gives CDR1 SGHVS, CDR2 FNYEAQ. CDR3 nucleotides: TGTGCCAGCAGCTCCAGGGGAAATTCAGGCACAGATACGCAGTATTTT. It specifies CASSSRGNSGTDTQYF.

This clonotype occurred a few times. This chain joins TRBV6-5 and TRBJ2-1; D perhaps matches TRBD1 (6 bases). V was clipped by 2 bases and J by 7 bases, with 15 bases between them. This CDR3 has 15 amino acids. Germline-derived CDR1 and CDR2 are MNHEY and SVGAGI. The CDR3 sequence is CASSYEQGIPNEQFF. The CDR3 DNA reads TGTGCCAGCAGTTACGAACAGGGCATTCCAAATGAGCAGTTCTTC.

The gene calls are TRBV27 and TRBJ2-7; TRBD2 agrees at 7 bases. CDR1 MNHEY and CDR2 SMNVEV come from the germline V gene (reference sequence). The CDR3 sequence is 17 residues long. V lost 5 bases to trimming and J lost 4 bases; unmatched junction nucleotides: 17. Here the CDR3 DNA reads TGTGCCAGCAGTATCTCTTTCAAGAAGCGGGACTTTTACGAGCAGTACTTC. Translating gives CASSISFKKRDFYEQYF.

This clonotype was seen a handful of times. J is TRBJ2-3 and V is TRBV25-1; no clear D gene. Trimming removed 2 bases from V and 4 bases from J, with 4 bases in between. Germline-derived CDR1 and CDR2 are MGHDK and SYGVNS. CDR3 length: 12 residues. In DNA form, the CDR3 reads TGTGCCAGCAGTGAAGGGTCAGATACGCAGTATTTT. This gives the protein CASSEGSDTQYF.

This clonotype has a count of ten or more. V and J are TRBV3-1 and TRBJ1-2; unclear D gene. The germline gives CDR1 LGHDT, CDR2 YNNKEL (reference sequence). The V end lost 0 bases, the J end lost 5 bases, and 13 bases lay between the germline ends. CDR3 size: 15 residues. The CDR3 reads CASSQDLSDYYGYTF. The CDR3 DNA reads as TGTGCCAGCAGCCAAGATTTATCGGATTATTATGGCTACACCTTC.

Many counts were recorded for this clonotype. J is TRBJ1-2 and V is TRBV2; D gene uncertain. V lost 8 bases to trimming and J lost 0 bases, with 10 bases between them. Germline V CDR1 and CDR2: SNHLY, FYNNEI. The CDR3 covers 13 residues. CDR3 bases: TGTGCCAGCTTCAGAGGGACTAACTATGGCTACACCTTC. This codes for CASFRGTNYGYTF.

V gene TRBV29-1 combines with J gene TRBJ2-2, with D maybe TRBD2 (6 bases). CDR1 and CDR2 from the germline V gene are SQVTM and ANQGSEA. This CDR3 has 13 residues. The CDR3: CSAADGGTGELFF. For the CDR3, the DNA is TGCAGTGCCGCCGACGGGGGCACCGGGGAGCTGTTTTTT.

This chain uses TRBV4-1 with TRBJ2-3; tentatively, D is TRBD1 (5 bases). Trimming took off 4 bases at V and 2 bases at J, with 13 bases between the two ends. Germline lookup yields CDR1 MGHRA and CDR2 YSYEKL. This CDR3 contains 15 residues. The CDR3 DNA reads as TGCGCCAGCAGCCCCAGGGCGAGCTTCACAGATACGCAGTATTTT. Translation: CASSPRASFTDTQYF.

This clonotype was found a few times. This chain links TRBV2 with TRBJ1-2; tentative D call: TRBD1 (6 bases). The CDR3 contains 16 residues. V lost 2 bases and J lost 4, with 17 bases in between. Per the germline V gene, CDR1 is SNHLY and CDR2 is FYNNEI. The CDR3 region is CASSESYWTDSYGYTF. The CDR3 DNA reads as TGTGCCAGCAGTGAAAGCTATTGGACAGACTCCTATGGCTACACCTTC.

This clonotype came up many times. The rearrangement links TRBV20-1 to TRBJ2-1; perhaps D is TRBD1 or TRBD2 (5 bases each). The CDR3 is 15 amino acids. The V end was cut by 3 bases, the J end by 3 bases, with 15 bases between. From germline, CDR1 is DFQATT and CDR2 SNEGSKA (reference sequence). The CDR3 sequence is CSASGAGLFYNEQFF. The CDR3 bases are TGCAGTGCTAGCGGGGCAGGGCTGTTCTACAATGAGCAGTTCTTC.

This clonotype was recorded a few times. The V and J genes are TRBV7-8 and TRBJ1-6; TRBD1 matches 9 bases. The CDR3 contains 15 residues. Per germline, CDR1 SGHVS and CDR2 FQNEAQ. Trimming took 5 bases from V and 10 from J; bases not matched to a gene: 9. The CDR3 sequence is CASSNVQGAISPLHF. The CDR3 coding sequence is TGTGCCAGCAGCAACGTACAGGGGGCTATATCACCCCTCCACTTT.

The table lists this clonotype with many counts. J is TRBJ1-1 and V is TRBV2; no definite D call. CDR3 size: 13 residues. V was pared by 4 bases and J by 8 bases, with 14 bases between. The V gene's germline CDR1 is SNHLY and CDR2 FYNNEI. The CDR3 sequence is CASSVSIRQEAFF. In DNA, the CDR3 is TGTGCCAGCAGTGTGTCGATCCGGCAAGAAGCTTTCTTT.

A few counts support this clonotype. The CDR3 spells CASSSPPEAGSYEQYF. As DNA, the CDR3 is TGTGCCAGCAGCTCTCCACCGGAGGCAGGCTCCTACGAGCAGTACTTC. This chain connects TRBV28 to TRBJ2-7, with D possibly matching TRBD2 (5 bases). Germline V gene lookup returns CDR1 MDHEN and CDR2 SYDVKM. V dropped 6 bases and J dropped 0 bases, with 18 bases sitting between them. This CDR3 region has 16 residues. The full variable domain, rest sourced from reference TRBV28 and TRBJ2-7, is DVKVTQSSRYLVKRTGEKVFLECVQDMDHENMFWYRQDPGLGLRLIYFSYDVKMKEKGDIPEGYSVSREKKERFSLILESASTNQTSMYLCASSSPPEAGSYEQYFGPGTRLTVT.

Many counts were recorded for this clonotype. DNA of the CDR3: TGTGCCACATCGAGGCCCCCGAGCTCCTACAATGAGCAGTTCTTC. It encodes CATSRPPSSYNEQFF. The rearrangement links TRBV28 to TRBJ2-1; D remains ambiguous. There are 15 residues in the CDR3. The V end lost 10 bases, the J end lost 0 bases, and 16 bases lay between the germline ends. Germline CDR1 MDHEN, CDR2 SYDVKM.

Comment on this clonotype: A junction end diverges from the germline sequence, so it may reflect a read error. The V and J genes are TRBV25-1 and TRBJ1-2; D unclear. The CDR3 is 11 amino acids. Per the germline V gene, CDR1 is MGHDK and CDR2 is SYGVNS. For the CDR3, the DNA is TGTGCCAGCAGTGAAGGCCAAATCCGATTTTTC. Its protein product is CASSEGQIRFF.

This chain links TRBV11-3 with TRBJ2-1; no firm D call. V was clipped by 5 bases and J by 5 bases, with 16 bases between them. Germline CDR1 SGHNT, CDR2 YENEEA. This CDR3 comprises 15 residues. As DNA, the CDR3 is TGTGCCAGCAGCCAGGCAATCGGACGCAACAATGAGCAGTTCTTC. Its translation is CASSQAIGRNNEQFF.

This clonotype has at least ten counts. The V call is TRBV11-3, the J call TRBJ2-1; D possibly matches TRBD1 or TRBD2 (5 bases each). This CDR3 contains 13 residues. CDR1 is SGHNT, CDR2 YENEEA, per germline. Trimming removed 5 bases at V and 6 bases at J, with 11 bases between. The CDR3 loop reads CASSQGPGNEQFF. The CDR3 DNA follows: TGTGCCAGCAGCCAGGGACCCGGCAATGAGCAGTTCTTC.

The chain combines TRBV4-1 with TRBJ2-1; unclear D gene. The V end lost 1 base, the J end lost 5 bases, and 9 bases lay between the germline ends. Germline CDR1 MGHRA, CDR2 YSYEKL. This CDR3 region has 14 residues. The CDR3 loop is CASSQGALHNEQFF. The CDR3 nucleotides read TGCGCCAGCAGCCAAGGGGCCCTACACAATGAGCAGTTCTTC.

The CDR3 is CASSRDGGLNEQFF. CDR3 coding DNA: TGTGCCAGCAGCCGGGACGGAGGACTCAATGAGCAGTTCTTC. The rearrangement joins TRBV6-2 or TRBV6-3 to TRBJ2-1, with D perhaps matching TRBD1 or TRBD2 (5 bases each). From germline, CDR1 is MNHEY and CDR2 SVGEGT. Trimming shortened V by 6 bases and J by 6 bases, and 15 bases separated the two germline ends. The CDR3 has 14 residues.

The chain carries TRBV20-1 and TRBJ2-3, with 7 bases that match TRBD2. J lost 2 bases, V lost 2 bases, and 4 bases had no gene match. Germline values: CDR1 DFQATT, CDR2 SNEGSKA (reference sequence). There are 14 residues in the CDR3. The CDR3 DNA reads as TGCAGTGCTAGATTGGGACTACACACAGATACGCAGTATTTT. It translates to CSARLGLHTDTQYF.

The table lists this clonotype with a few counts. The J gene is TRBJ2-3, the V gene TRBV12-3 or TRBV12-4; the D is unclear. The CDR3 spans 14 residues. V lost 3 bases to trimming and J lost 6 bases, with 13 bases between them. The CDR3 region is CASSLASLGDTQYF. DNA for the CDR3: TGTGCCAGCAGTTTGGCCAGCTTGGGGGATACGCAGTATTTT.

This clonotype was seen many times. The chain links TRBV10-3 to TRBJ2-7; 7 bases are shared with TRBD1. Germline-derived CDR1 and CDR2 are ENHRY and SYGVKD. V shed 3 bases, J shed 6 bases, and the junction held 11 bases outside the gene matches. CDR3 length: 15 amino acids. CDR3 amino acids: CAISDTGTVRGEQYF. The CDR3 region has the DNA TGTGCCATCAGTGATACCGGGACAGTGAGAGGCGAGCAGTACTTC.

This clonotype was counted many times. The gene calls are TRBV6-5 and TRBJ2-7; the D gene could be TRBD1 or TRBD2 (6 bases each). Trimming took 0 bases from V and 6 from J, leaving 18 bases between them. Germline CDR1 MNHEY, CDR2 SVGAGI. This CDR3 has 16 residues. The DNA for the CDR3 is TGTGCCAGCAGTTACTCGATGTTTGGGGGGCGCGGCGAGCAGTACTTC. Amino acids: CASSYSMFGGRGEQYF.

This clonotype was picked up many times. The chain is built from TRBV29-1 and TRBJ2-1, with D perhaps TRBD1 (7 bases). V lost 7 bases and J 4 bases, leaving 11 bases between the germline ends. There are 12 residues in the CDR3. The V gene's germline CDR1 is SQVTM and CDR2 ANQGSEA. The CDR3 region has the DNA TGCAGCGGCGGGACAGAATACAATGAGCAGTTCTTC. Translation: CSGGTEYNEQFF.

The table lists this clonotype with many counts. CDR3 DNA sequence: TGTGCCAGCAGCCCAGGGGGGCCGAACACTGAAGCTTTCTTT. Translation: CASSPGGPNTEAFF. The chain employs TRBV7-9 and TRBJ1-1; 7 positions match TRBD1. This CDR3 region has 14 residues. V trimming: 5 bases; J trimming: 1 base; junction bases outside the gene matches: 4. Germline lookup yields CDR1 SEHNR and CDR2 FQNEAQ (reference sequence).

A few counts support this clonotype. The chain carries TRBV7-3 and TRBJ2-5; no clear D. The CDR3 sequence is 13 residues long. With 2 bases removed from V and 2 bases from J, the gap between germline ends came to 6 bases. Germline CDR1 reads SGHTA; CDR2 reads FQGTGA. The DNA for the CDR3 is TGTGCCAGCAGCTTATCGAGACAAGAGACCCAGTACTTC. Translation: CASSLSRQETQYF.

This clonotype came up a few times. The CDR3 DNA follows: TGTGCCAGCAGTTTCGCCAACGCTGAAGCTTTCTTT. The encoded protein is CASSFANAEAFF. This chain uses TRBV12-3 or TRBV12-4 with TRBJ1-1; D is unresolved. V was pared by 3 bases and J by 6 bases, with 8 bases between. The CDR3 has 12 residues.

This clonotype was recorded many times. The chain couples TRBV28 to TRBJ1-1; a weak D match, TRBD1 (5 bases). The V end was cut by 5 bases, the J end by 8 bases, with 9 bases between. The CDR3 consists of 11 residues. The V gene's germline CDR1 is MDHEN and CDR2 SYDVKM. Here the CDR3 DNA reads TGTGCCAGCAGTGTACGGGGCGAAGCTTTCTTT. The encoded protein is CASSVRGEAFF.